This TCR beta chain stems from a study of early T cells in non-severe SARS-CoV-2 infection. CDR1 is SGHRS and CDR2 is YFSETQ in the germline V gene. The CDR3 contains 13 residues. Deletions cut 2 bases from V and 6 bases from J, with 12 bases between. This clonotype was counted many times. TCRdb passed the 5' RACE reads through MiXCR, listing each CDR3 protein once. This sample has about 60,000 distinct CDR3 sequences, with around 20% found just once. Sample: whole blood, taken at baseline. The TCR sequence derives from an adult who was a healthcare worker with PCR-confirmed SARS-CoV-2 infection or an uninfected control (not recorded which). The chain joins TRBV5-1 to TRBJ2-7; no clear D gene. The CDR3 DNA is TGCGCCAGCAGCTTACGCTCTACAAGCGAGCAGTACTTC. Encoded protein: CASSLRSTSEQYF.